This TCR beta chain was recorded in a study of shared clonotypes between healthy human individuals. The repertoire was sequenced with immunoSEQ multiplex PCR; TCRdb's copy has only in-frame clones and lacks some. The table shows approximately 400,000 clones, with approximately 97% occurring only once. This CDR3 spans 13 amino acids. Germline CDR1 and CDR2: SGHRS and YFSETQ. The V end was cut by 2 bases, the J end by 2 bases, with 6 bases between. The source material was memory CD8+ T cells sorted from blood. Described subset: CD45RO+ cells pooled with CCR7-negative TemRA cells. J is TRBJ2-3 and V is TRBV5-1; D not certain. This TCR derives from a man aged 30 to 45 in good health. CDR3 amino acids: CASSFVPTDTQYF. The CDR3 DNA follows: TGCGCCAGCAGCTTCGTCCCCACAGATACGCAGTATTTT. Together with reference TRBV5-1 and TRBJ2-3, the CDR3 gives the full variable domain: KAGVTQTPRYLIKTRGQQVTLSCSPISGHRSVSWYQQTPGQGLQFLFEYFSETQRNKGNFPGRFSGRQFSNSRSEMNVSTLELGDSALYLCASSFVPTDTQYFGPGTRLTVL.